This TCR beta chain was identified during a study of blood T cell repertoires in COVID-19. Study overall: Samples of COVID-19 (acute and convalescent) were obtained from the United States, Italy and Spain. PBMCs, B-cell-depleted T cells, or T cells were the source of the cDNA or gDNA that made up the material.

The CDR3 totals 20 residues. Authors' methods: The assay estimated nucleated cells by amplifying reference gene primers. Sequencing used immunoSEQ multiplex PCR; TCRdb keeps in-frame clones, though not all of them. V and J calls and clone size come straight from that table; D and trimming were deduced from the DNA. The data contain 300,000 to 350,000 clones, 85% to 95% of them seen just once; the ten biggest clones take up 3.5% to 5%. Recruits, aged roughly 18 to 90 years, lived in 24 US areas. The chain is built from TRBV12-2 and TRBJ1-3; TRBD1, the table's D call, was not compared with the DNA. TRBV12-2 is noted as a pseudogene. The clonotype was recovered from a woman in her 30s who had been exposed to COVID-19. Sequenced input: PBMCs or T cells enriched from blood (not recorded which). The CDR3 DNA sequence: TGTGCAAGTCGCTTAGCGTGGTATGTGAGGGACAGTTCCTCTGGAAACACCATATATTTT. Its translation: CASRLAWYVRDSSSGNTIYF.